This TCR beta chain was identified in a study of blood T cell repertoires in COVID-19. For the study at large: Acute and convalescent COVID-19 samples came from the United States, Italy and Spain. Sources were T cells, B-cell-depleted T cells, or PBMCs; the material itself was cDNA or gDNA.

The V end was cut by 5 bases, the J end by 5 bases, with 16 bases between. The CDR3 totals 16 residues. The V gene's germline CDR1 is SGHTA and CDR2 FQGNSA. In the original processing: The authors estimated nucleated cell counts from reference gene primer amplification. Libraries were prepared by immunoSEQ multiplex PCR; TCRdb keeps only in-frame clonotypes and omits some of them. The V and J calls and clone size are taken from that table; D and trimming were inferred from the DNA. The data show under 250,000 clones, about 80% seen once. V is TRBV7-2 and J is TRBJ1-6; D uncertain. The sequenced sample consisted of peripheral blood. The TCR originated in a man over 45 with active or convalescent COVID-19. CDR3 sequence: CASSARGPANNSPLHF. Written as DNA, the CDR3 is TGTGCCAGCAGCGCCCGCGGCCCTGCTAATAATTCACCCCTCCACTTT.